Here is one T cell receptor (beta chain) with its context. Its antigen is not known. The sample belongs to a study of cytomegalovirus exposure and HLA in healthy donors. CDR1 is SGHAT and CDR2 is FQNNGV in the germline V gene. Germline trimming cut 7 bases from V and 10 bases from J; bases unmatched to any gene: 9. The CDR3 spans 15 residues. Study results and caveats: Sequencing likely caused a cluster of highly shared sequence variants. Reportedly, diagnosis of cytomegalovirus status by the classifier showed high specificity and sensitivity.

Donors had nominal health at sampling but likely had unrecorded immune exposures. Amplification used 60 Vbeta primers and 13 Jbeta primers. The table came from immunoSEQ multiplex PCR; TCRdb's copy has only in-frame clones and leaves some out. The table shows roughly 150,000 clones, with 65% to 80% occurring only once. The chain couples TRBV11-2 to TRBJ2-1, with 14 nucleotides matching TRBD2. The sequencing sample was made of PBMCs. This receptor was identified in a man aged 40-50 years in good health and CMV-seropositive. The CDR3 spells CASNLGLAGGWEQFF. The CDR3 DNA sequence: TGTGCCAGCAACCTTGGACTAGCGGGAGGCTGGGAGCAGTTCTTC.